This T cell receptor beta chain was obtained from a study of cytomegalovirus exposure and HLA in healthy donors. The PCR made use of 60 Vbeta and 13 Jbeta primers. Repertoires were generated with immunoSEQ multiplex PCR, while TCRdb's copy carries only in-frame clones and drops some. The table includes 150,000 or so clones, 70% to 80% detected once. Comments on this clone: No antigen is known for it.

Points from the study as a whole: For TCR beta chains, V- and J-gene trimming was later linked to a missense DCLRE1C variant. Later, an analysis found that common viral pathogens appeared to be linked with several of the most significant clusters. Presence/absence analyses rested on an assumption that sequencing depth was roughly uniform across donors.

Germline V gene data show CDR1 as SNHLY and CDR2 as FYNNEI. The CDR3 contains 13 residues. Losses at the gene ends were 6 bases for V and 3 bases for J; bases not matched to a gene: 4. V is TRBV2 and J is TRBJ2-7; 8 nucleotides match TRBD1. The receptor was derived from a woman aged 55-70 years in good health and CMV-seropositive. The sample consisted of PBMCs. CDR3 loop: CASRSQGGYEQYF. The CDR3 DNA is TGTGCCAGCAGGTCACAGGGGGGCTACGAGCAGTACTTC.